This T cell receptor beta chain was documented in a study of cytomegalovirus exposure and HLA in healthy donors. The PCR used 60 Vbeta and 13 Jbeta primers. Method: immunoSEQ multiplex PCR; TCRdb's copy keeps in-frame clones and lacks some. The sample holds approximately 210,000 clones, approximately 79% seen once. Study-wide results and caveats: Across all donors, roughly uniform sequencing depth was an assumption of the presence/absence analyses. The productive fraction for most TCR beta V segments was about 90% or about 30% in an earlier analysis.

J gave up 4 bases and V 0 bases, and 4 bases lay outside the gene matches. Germline CDR1 is SGDLS and CDR2 is YYNGEE. The CDR3 runs 16 residues. This clone came up a few times. Its matching antigen is unknown. The genes are TRBV9 and TRBJ1-2; 12 positions match TRBD1. The material sequenced was PBMCs. The receptor was isolated from a male donor in good health and CMV-seronegative. In DNA, the CDR3 is TGTGCCAGCAGCGTAGCGGGACAGGGGGCAGGCTATGGCTACACCTTC. Protein product: CASSVAGQGAGYGYTF.